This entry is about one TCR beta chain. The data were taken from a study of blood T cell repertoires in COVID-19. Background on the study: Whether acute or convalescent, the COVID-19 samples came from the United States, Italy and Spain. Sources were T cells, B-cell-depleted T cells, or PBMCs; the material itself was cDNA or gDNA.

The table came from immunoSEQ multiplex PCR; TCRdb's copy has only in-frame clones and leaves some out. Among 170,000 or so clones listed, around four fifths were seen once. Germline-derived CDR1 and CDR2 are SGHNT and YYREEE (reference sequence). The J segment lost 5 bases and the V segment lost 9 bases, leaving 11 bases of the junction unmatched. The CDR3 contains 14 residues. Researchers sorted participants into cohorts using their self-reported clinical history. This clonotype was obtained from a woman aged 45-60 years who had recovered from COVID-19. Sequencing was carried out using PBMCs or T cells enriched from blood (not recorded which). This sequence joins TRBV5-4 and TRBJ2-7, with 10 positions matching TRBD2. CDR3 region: CANPSGRVANEQYF. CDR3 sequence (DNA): TGTGCCAACCCAAGCGGGAGGGTTGCGAACGAGCAGTACTTC.